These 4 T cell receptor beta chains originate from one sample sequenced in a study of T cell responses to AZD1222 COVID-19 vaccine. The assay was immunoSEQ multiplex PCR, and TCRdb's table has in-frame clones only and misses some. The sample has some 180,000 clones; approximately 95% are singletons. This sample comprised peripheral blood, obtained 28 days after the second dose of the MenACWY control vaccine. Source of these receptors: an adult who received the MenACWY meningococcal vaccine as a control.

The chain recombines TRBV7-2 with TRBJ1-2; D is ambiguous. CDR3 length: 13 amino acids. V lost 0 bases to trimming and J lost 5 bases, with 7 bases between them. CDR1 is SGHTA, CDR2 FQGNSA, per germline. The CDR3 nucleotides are TGTGCCAGCAGCTTAGCGGACGGTTATGGCTACACCTTC. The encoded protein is CASSLADGYGYTF.

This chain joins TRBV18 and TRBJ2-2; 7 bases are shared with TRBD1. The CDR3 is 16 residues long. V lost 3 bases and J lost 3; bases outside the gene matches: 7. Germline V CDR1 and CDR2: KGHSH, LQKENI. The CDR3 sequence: CASSPLQGWDTGELFF. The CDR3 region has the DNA TGTGCCAGCTCACCCTTACAGGGGTGGGACACCGGGGAGCTGTTTTTT. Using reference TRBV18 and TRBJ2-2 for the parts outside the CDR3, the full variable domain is NAGVMQNPRHLVRRRGQEARLRCSPMKGHSHVYWYRQLPEEGLKFMVYLQKENIIDESGMPKERFSAEFPKEGPSILRIQQVVRGDSAAYFCASSPLQGWDTGELFFGEGSRLTVL.

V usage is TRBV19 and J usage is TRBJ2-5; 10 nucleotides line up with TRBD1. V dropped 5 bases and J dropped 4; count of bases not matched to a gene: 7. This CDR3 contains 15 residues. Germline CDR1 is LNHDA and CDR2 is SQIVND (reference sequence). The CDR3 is CASSEGQGSRETQYF. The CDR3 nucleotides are TGTGCCAGTAGTGAGGGACAGGGGTCTCGAGAGACCCAGTACTTC.

As DNA, the CDR3 is TGTGCCAGCAGTTTAGAGATCGGGCGACCTGAAGCTTTCTTT. This encodes CASSLEIGRPEAFF. V gene TRBV28 combines with J gene TRBJ1-1, with D uncertain. The CDR3 spans 14 residues. Germline-derived CDR1 and CDR2 are MDHEN and SYDVKM. Trimming took off 2 bases at V and 6 bases at J, with 13 bases between the two ends.